What follows are 20 T cell receptor beta chains derived from one specimen sequenced in a study of control samples from healthy donors and cancer patients. Some clones are missing from TCRdb's copy, which holds only in-frame ones; the method was immunoSEQ multiplex PCR. The profile covers some 140,000 clones, with roughly 92% appearing a single time and about 11% taken by the ten largest. Specimen: blood. Receptors were obtained from a man younger than 40 in good health.

The V gene is TRBV14, the J gene TRBJ2-1, with 7 positions matching TRBD2. CDR1 and CDR2 (germline): SGHDN, FVKESK. The CDR3 is made up of 13 amino acids. V gave up 4 bases and J gave up 6 bases; unmatched junction bases: 3. The CDR3, as DNA: TGTGCCAGCAGCCCAGGACTAGTCAATGAGCAGTTCTTC. Protein: CASSPGLVNEQFF.

The chain combines TRBV6-5 with TRBJ2-1; 8 nucleotides agree with TRBD2. Trimming took 8 bases from V and 4 from J; bases not matched to a gene: 7. Looked up from germline, CDR1 is MNHEY and CDR2 is SVGAGI. The CDR3 covers 14 residues. CDR3 sequence (DNA): TGTGCCAGCGCCTTAGCGGGGCTTTACAATGAGCAGTTCTTC. Amino acids: CASALAGLYNEQFF.

This sequence joins TRBV19 and TRBJ1-2, with 8 bases identical to TRBD1. Trimming removed 6 bases from V and 8 bases from J; junction bases left unmatched: 17. Germline V lookup: CDR1 LNHDA, CDR2 SQIVND (reference sequence). The CDR3 sequence is 16 residues long. The CDR3 sequence is CASSSPRQGRVLGYTF. As DNA, the CDR3 is TGTGCCAGTAGCTCGCCCCGACAGGGGCGGGTCCTGGGCTACACCTTC.

The chain uses TRBV19 and TRBJ2-5, with 13 bases fitting TRBD2. CDR3 length: 16 residues. The V gene end was trimmed by 5 bases and the J gene end by 4 bases; junction bases not matched to a gene: 7. Germline assignment: CDR1 LNHDA and CDR2 SQIVND (reference sequence). CDR3 DNA sequence: TGTGCCAGTAGTTCCGGGACTAGCGGGATCTTAGAGACCCAGTACTTC. Translation: CASSSGTSGILETQYF.

The genes are TRBV27 and TRBJ1-5; D possibly corresponds to TRBD1 (5 bases). Germline V gene lookup returns CDR1 MNHEY and CDR2 SMNVEV (reference sequence). Trimming removed 5 bases from V and 0 bases from J, with 11 bases in between. CDR3 size: 15 residues. CDR3 sequence (DNA): TGTGCCAGCAGTCCCAACAGGATTAGCAATCAGCCCCAGCATTTT. The encoded protein is CASSPNRISNQPQHF.

The CDR3 is CASSHLQNTGELFF. CDR3 sequence (DNA): TGTGCCAGCAGCCACCTCCAGAACACCGGGGAGCTGTTTTTT. The gene calls are TRBV11-3 and TRBJ2-2; the D is unclear. Trimming took 5 bases from V and 1 from J, leaving 8 bases between them. The length of the CDR3 is 14 residues. Germline CDR1 SGHNT, CDR2 YENEEA.

V usage is TRBV2 and J usage is TRBJ1-2, with 9 positions matching TRBD1. This CDR3 is built from 15 residues. The germline V gene encodes CDR1 SNHLY and CDR2 FYNNEI. With V trimmed by 0 bases and J by 6 bases, 5 bases remained unmatched. CDR3 sequence: CASSEAGQGIDGYTF. Written as DNA, the CDR3 is TGTGCCAGCAGTGAAGCGGGACAGGGCATTGATGGCTACACCTTC.

The CDR3 region is CASMFGDSYGYTF. In DNA form, the CDR3 reads TGTGCCAGCATGTTCGGGGACAGCTATGGCTACACCTTC. This rearrangement joins TRBV2 to TRBJ1-2; TRBD1 matches at 7 bases. CDR3 length equals 13 residues. CDR1 SNHLY and CDR2 FYNNEI come from the germline V gene. Germline trimming cut 7 bases from V and 4 bases from J; bases unmatched to any gene: 6.

The chain links TRBV4-2 to TRBJ2-2; D remains ambiguous. The CDR3 runs to 17 residues. Trimming took 0 bases from V and 3 from J, leaving 14 bases between them. Germline V lookup: CDR1 LGHNA, CDR2 YNFKEQ. CDR3 sequence reads: CASSQDKSAFYTGELFF. The CDR3 nucleotides read TGTGCCAGCAGCCAAGACAAGTCAGCTTTCTACACCGGGGAGCTGTTTTTT.

The V gene is TRBV19, the J gene TRBJ1-3; D may be TRBD1 (6 bases). Germline CDR1 reads LNHDA; CDR2 reads SQIVND (reference sequence). Trimming cost V 7 bases and J 0 bases, with 13 bases left between them. The CDR3 totals 15 residues. For the CDR3, the DNA is TGTGCCAGTATTGGGGGGCAGGGCTCTGGAAACACCATATATTTT. Amino acids: CASIGGQGSGNTIYF.

CDR3 amino acids: CASSTLGGDEKLFF. CDR3 sequence (DNA): TGTGCCAGCAGTACTCTGGGAGGAGATGAAAAACTGTTTTTT. This sequence joins TRBV21-1 and TRBJ1-4. TRBV21-1 is reported as a pseudogene. CDR3 length: 14 residues.

The chain recombines TRBV28 with TRBJ2-5; unclear D gene. Germline CDR1 reads MDHEN; CDR2 reads SYDVKM. The germline V and J ends were trimmed by 4 bases and 5 bases, with 8 bases remaining between them. This CDR3 region has 12 residues. The DNA for the CDR3 is TGTGCCAGCAGTTCGGGCCGGGAGACCCAGTACTTC. It is translated as CASSSGRETQYF.

V gene TRBV6-1 combines with J gene TRBJ1-5; D is perhaps TRBD1 (5 bases). Germline loops: CDR1 MNHNS, CDR2 SASEGT. This CDR3 has 14 amino acids. Trimming removed 2 bases at V and 7 bases at J, with 12 bases between. CDR3 loop: CASSESGWGQPQHF. The CDR3 nucleotides are TGTGCCAGCAGTGAAAGTGGATGGGGCCAGCCCCAGCATTTT.

The chain uses TRBV2 and TRBJ2-3; 13 positions match TRBD2. V lost 11 bases, J lost 0 bases, and 8 bases stayed unmatched. The CDR3 extends over 16 amino acids. Per germline, CDR1 SNHLY and CDR2 FYNNEI. CDR3 protein: CAETSGRSGSTDTQYF. CDR3 nucleotide sequence: TGTGCCGAGACTAGCGGGAGGTCGGGGAGCACAGATACGCAGTATTTT.

The chain recombines TRBV19 with TRBJ1-1, with D perhaps TRBD1 (5 bases). The germline V gene encodes CDR1 LNHDA and CDR2 SQIVND (reference sequence). This CDR3 spans 13 amino acids. V was trimmed by 8 bases and J by 6 bases, leaving 16 bases between them. CDR3 residues: CASRLGGPSEAFF. The CDR3 nucleotides read TGTGCCAGTCGTCTGGGGGGACCATCTGAAGCTTTCTTT.

J is TRBJ1-1 and V is TRBV10-3; D remains unclear. The V end was cut by 10 bases, the J end by 0 bases, with 12 bases between. CDR3 length: 13 residues. Germline V gives CDR1 ENHRY, CDR2 SYGVKD. CDR3 DNA sequence: TGTGCCACCAAGGGCAGGTTGAACACTGAAGCTTTCTTT. Translation: CATKGRLNTEAFF.

The genes are TRBV30 and TRBJ2-5; TRBD1 or TRBD2 may be the D gene (5 bases each). CDR1 GTSNPN and CDR2 SVGIG come from the germline V gene (reference sequence). CDR3 length equals 15 residues. The ends were cut back, 0 bases at V and 4 bases at J, with 15 bases in the middle. The CDR3 reads CAWSVARGAGETQYF. The CDR3 nucleotides read TGTGCCTGGAGTGTAGCCAGAGGGGCGGGAGAGACCCAGTACTTC.

This chain joins TRBV7-9 and TRBJ2-2; the match to TRBD2 covers 8 bases. After removal of 5 bases from V and 5 bases from J, the junction contained 10 bases not matched to a gene. Germline CDR1 reads SEHNR; CDR2 reads FQNEAQ (reference sequence). CDR3 size: 16 residues. CDR3 in DNA: TGTGCCAGCAGCACATTGACTAGCGTCTTGACCGGGGAGCTGTTTTTT. This sequence encodes CASSTLTSVLTGELFF.

The J gene is TRBJ1-6, the V gene TRBV9; a possible D gene is TRBD1 (5 bases). The CDR3 loop spans 14 amino acids. V lost 0 bases and J lost 6, with 7 bases in between. CDR1 is SGDLS, CDR2 YYNGEE, per germline. The CDR3 DNA sequence: TGTGCCAGCAGCGTAGGGACATCTAATTCACCCCTCCACTTT. Translated: CASSVGTSNSPLHF. Full variable domain (remainder filled in from reference TRBV9 and TRBJ1-6): DSGVTQTPKHLITATGQRVTLRCSPRSGDLSVYWYQQSLDQGLQFLIQYYNGEERAKGNILERFSAQQFPDLHSELNLSSLELGDSALYFCASSVGTSNSPLHFGNGTRLTVT.

The J gene is TRBJ2-1, the V gene TRBV11-1; D gene ambiguous. Germline values: CDR1 SGHAT, CDR2 FQDESV (reference sequence). V gave up 5 bases and J gave up 4 bases, with 6 bases separating them. CDR3 length: 12 amino acids. The CDR3 DNA sequence: TGTGCCAGCAGCGCGAGATACAATGAGCAGTTCTTC. Amino acids: CASSARYNEQFF.